A single sample is the source of the 18 T cell receptor beta chains below, sequenced in a study of T cells expressing NK-cell markers. From the 5' RACE reads, TCRdb lists one entry per CDR3 protein and no DNA. Here the sample table reports about 460,000 distinct CDR3 sequences. The sequencing input was blood T cells: a sorted CD56 or NKG2C T cell subset, CD4+ or CD8+ T cells, or bulk PBMC T cells (not recorded which). Every receptor here comes from a woman aged 45-65 years in good health.

The J gene is TRBJ2-2, the V gene TRBV6-6. CDR1 and CDR2 (germline): MNHNY, SVGAGI (reference sequence). There are 14 residues in the CDR3. The CDR3 sequence: CASSSSHTTGELFF.

This chain uses TRBV6-6 with TRBJ2-3; TCRdb returns TRBD2, unconfirmable since there is no DNA. The CDR3 runs 17 residues. The germline gives CDR1 MNHNY, CDR2 SVGAGI (reference sequence). CDR3 amino acids: CASSPGTSGWGKDTQYF.

The gene calls are TRBV9 and TRBJ2-3. Germline V CDR1 and CDR2: SGDLS, YYNGEE. The length of the CDR3 is 15 residues. CDR3: CASSVGGRTGDTQYF.

The V call is TRBV27, the J call TRBJ2-2; the D gene TCRdb calls, TRBD1, cannot be checked with no DNA. The germline gives CDR1 MNHEY, CDR2 SMNVEV (reference sequence). The CDR3 contains 16 residues. This CDR3 reads CASRRGTGDVTGELFF.

The J gene is TRBJ2-2, the V gene TRBV5-6. Germline values: CDR1 SGHDT, CDR2 YYEEEE. The CDR3 runs 13 residues. CDR3 region: CASSRTEPGELFF.

The rearrangement links TRBV12-3 or TRBV12-4 to TRBJ2-1; TCRdb returns TRBD1, unconfirmable since there is no DNA. This CDR3 is built from 13 residues. The CDR3 reads CASSPTGVYEQFF.

The chain uses TRBV24-1 and TRBJ2-3. The CDR3 spans 14 residues. Looked up from germline, CDR1 is KGHDR and CDR2 is SFDVKD. The CDR3 spells CATSDEELGSTQYF.

This chain joins TRBV12-3 or TRBV12-4 and TRBJ1-5; without DNA, the TCRdb call of TRBD1 cannot be checked. CDR3 length equals 15 residues. The CDR3 here is CASKGTGVLNQPQHF.

This chain connects TRBV6-1 to TRBJ2-1; with no DNA, the TCRdb D assignment of TRBD1 cannot be verified. This CDR3 is built from 14 residues. Germline V gene sequence: CDR1 MNHNS, CDR2 SASEGT. CDR3 loop: CASSRDRERNEQFF.

This chain links TRBV4-1 with TRBJ2-4; TCRdb's D call of TRBD1 is untestable without DNA. Germline CDR1 reads MGHRA; CDR2 reads YSYEKL. CDR3 size: 15 residues. CDR3 in amino acids: CASSQVGTGVDIQYF.

V usage is TRBV5-1 and J usage is TRBJ2-4; no DNA is available, so the TRBD2 call from TCRdb remains unchecked. The germline CDR1 and CDR2 sequences are SGHRS and YFSETQ. The CDR3 spans 16 residues. The CDR3 reads CASSFLGPVSKNIQYF.

The CDR3 sequence: CATSDLQQREEQFF. The chain uses TRBV24-1 and TRBJ2-1; as DNA is missing, the TRBD2 call by TCRdb cannot be tested. The germline V gene has CDR1 KGHDR and CDR2 SFDVKD. The CDR3 consists of 14 residues.

The chain employs TRBV20-1 and TRBJ2-7; the D call from TCRdb, TRBD2, cannot be confirmed without DNA. CDR3 length: 16 amino acids. Germline loops: CDR1 DFQATT, CDR2 SNEGSKA (reference sequence). The CDR3 loop is CSARDEGAGGNYEQNF.

The V and J genes are TRBV2 and TRBJ2-1. CDR3 length: 11 residues. Germline V gene lookup returns CDR1 SNHLY and CDR2 FYNNEI. The CDR3 is CASRARDEQFF.

V and J are TRBV7-6 and TRBJ2-5; TCRdb outputs TRBD1, but without DNA this stays unchecked. This CDR3 comprises 15 residues. CDR1 is SGHVS, CDR2 FNYEAQ, per germline. The CDR3 loop is CASSLGVTGVGTQYF.

J is TRBJ2-1 and V is TRBV7-2; TCRdb's D call of TRBD1 is untestable without DNA. The CDR3 has 13 amino acids. Looked up from germline, CDR1 is SGHTA and CDR2 is FQGNSA. CDR3 loop: CASSRDTYNEQFF.

The chain employs TRBV11-3 and TRBJ1-3; the TRBD1 assignment by TCRdb is unverifiable without DNA. Germline CDR1 is SGHNT and CDR2 is YENEEA. This CDR3 has 16 residues. CDR3: CASSLIQGAGGNTIYF.

The chain links TRBV3-1 to TRBJ2-1; TCRdb's D gene call, TRBD2, goes unchecked for lack of DNA. This CDR3 has 17 residues. In germline, CDR1 is LGHDT, CDR2 YNNKEL (reference sequence). CDR3 in amino acids: CASSQELAWSLVNEQFF.